Following are 16 T cell receptor beta chains from one sample sequenced in a study of CXCR3-negative and CXCR3-positive naive CD8 T cells (dated by TCRdb to between 2017 and 2020). Reads for this sample came from a NextSeq 550. The Human TCR Profiling Kit (MiLaboratory) was used to prepare UMI-labeled 5' RACE TRB cDNA libraries. TCRdb reprocessed the reads; each CDR3 protein sequence makes one entry, and DNA is unavailable. This sample's clone table shows 45,000 to 65,000 distinct CDR3 sequences. About 1.6% of the sample belongs to the ten largest clones. The sequenced sample was naive CXCR3- CD8+ T cells from blood. Reading the label with the study, this specimen's cell subset or site is: CD45RO-CCR7+CD27+CD95- naive CD8+ T cells lacking CXCR3 (TNR3-). These TCRs come from a human donor in good health. Some clones in this sample may be carry-over from other donors' samples.

The J gene is TRBJ2-3, the V gene TRBV5-1; the D call from TCRdb, TRBD1, cannot be confirmed without DNA. The CDR3 has 18 residues. Germline V gene sequence: CDR1 SGHRS, CDR2 YFSETQ. The CDR3 sequence is CASSLGRGTVGGPDTQYF.

The CDR3 here is CSVVPGTTDTQYF. V gene TRBV29-1 combines with J gene TRBJ2-3; the TRBD1 assignment by TCRdb is unverifiable without DNA. CDR3 length equals 13 residues. Germline loops: CDR1 SQVTM, CDR2 ANQGSEA.

This rearrangement joins TRBV7-9 to TRBJ2-7; checking the TCRdb D call of TRBD2 is not possible without DNA. Germline values: CDR1 SEHNR, CDR2 FQNEAQ (reference sequence). This CDR3 spans 12 amino acids. CDR3 loop: CASRTFSYEQYF.

CDR3 sequence reads: CATSSWDSIAKNIQYF. This rearrangement joins TRBV15 to TRBJ2-4; checking the TCRdb D call of TRBD1 is not possible without DNA. The CDR3 runs 16 residues. Looked up from germline, CDR1 is LNHNV and CDR2 is YYDKDF (reference sequence).

This chain joins TRBV15 and TRBJ1-5; TCRdb reports TRBD1, a call that lacks DNA to check it against. This CDR3 is 15 amino acids long. Germline V gives CDR1 LNHNV, CDR2 YYDKDF (reference sequence). The CDR3 loop reads CATSMDRVSNQPQHF.

The chain combines TRBV5-1 with TRBJ2-2; TCRdb outputs TRBD2, but without DNA this stays unchecked. The length of the CDR3 is 14 residues. Germline assignment: CDR1 SGHRS and CDR2 YFSETQ. CDR3 loop: CASTQSGLSGELFF.

This CDR3 reads CASGRGTDSGNTIYF. The chain has TRBV12-5 and TRBJ1-3; TCRdb reports TRBD1, a call that lacks DNA to check it against. The CDR3 is made up of 15 amino acids. Germline V gene sequence: CDR1 LGHNT, CDR2 FRNRAP.

The rearrangement uses TRBV7-2 and TRBJ1-2. CDR3 length equals 15 residues. CDR1 and CDR2 from the germline V gene are SGHTA and FQGNSA. CDR3 sequence reads: CASSLMDGWGNGYTF.

The rearrangement links TRBV29-1 to TRBJ1-3; TCRdb picks TRBD1, but there is no DNA to check that call. The length of the CDR3 is 15 residues. The germline gives CDR1 SQVTM, CDR2 ANQGSEA. This CDR3 is CSVGILGDSGNTIYF.

CDR3 residues: CASSPHLTGGYVSASGANVLTF. The chain employs TRBV7-2 and TRBJ2-6; the TCRdb D gene call, TRBD1, has no DNA to confirm it. The CDR3 has 22 amino acids. The V gene's germline CDR1 is SGHTA and CDR2 FQGNSA.

The chain couples TRBV7-6 to TRBJ2-2; there is no DNA to check the TCRdb D call of TRBD1. The germline V gene has CDR1 SGHVS and CDR2 FNYEAQ. The length of the CDR3 is 21 residues. CDR3 sequence reads: CASSLEPAGQLSLKNTGELFF.

This chain links TRBV25-1 with TRBJ2-1; TCRdb picks TRBD2, but there is no DNA to check that call. Per the germline V gene, CDR1 is MGHDK and CDR2 is SYGVNS. The CDR3 spans 17 residues. CDR3: CASSVWARDHGRDEQFF.

This chain uses TRBV7-2 with TRBJ2-5; TCRdb proposes TRBD1, but this gene call is untestable without DNA. Germline-derived CDR1 and CDR2 are SGHTA and FQGNSA. This CDR3 contains 13 residues. Here the CDR3 reads CASTLSPGETQYF.

The chain couples TRBV20-1 to TRBJ1-1; the D gene TCRdb calls, TRBD1, cannot be checked with no DNA. Germline values: CDR1 DFQATT, CDR2 SNEGSKA (reference sequence). The CDR3 consists of 12 residues. Here the CDR3 reads CSATQGNTEAFF.

V and J are TRBV27 and TRBJ2-3; with no DNA, the TCRdb D assignment of TRBD2 cannot be verified. The CDR3 covers 15 residues. CDR1 is MNHEY and CDR2 is SMNVEV in the germline V gene (reference sequence). This CDR3 reads CASSLSRAGVHTQYF.

This sequence joins TRBV20-1 and TRBJ1-3. CDR3 length: 13 amino acids. Germline V gives CDR1 DFQATT, CDR2 SNEGSKA (reference sequence). The CDR3 region is CSALAAVWNTIYF.